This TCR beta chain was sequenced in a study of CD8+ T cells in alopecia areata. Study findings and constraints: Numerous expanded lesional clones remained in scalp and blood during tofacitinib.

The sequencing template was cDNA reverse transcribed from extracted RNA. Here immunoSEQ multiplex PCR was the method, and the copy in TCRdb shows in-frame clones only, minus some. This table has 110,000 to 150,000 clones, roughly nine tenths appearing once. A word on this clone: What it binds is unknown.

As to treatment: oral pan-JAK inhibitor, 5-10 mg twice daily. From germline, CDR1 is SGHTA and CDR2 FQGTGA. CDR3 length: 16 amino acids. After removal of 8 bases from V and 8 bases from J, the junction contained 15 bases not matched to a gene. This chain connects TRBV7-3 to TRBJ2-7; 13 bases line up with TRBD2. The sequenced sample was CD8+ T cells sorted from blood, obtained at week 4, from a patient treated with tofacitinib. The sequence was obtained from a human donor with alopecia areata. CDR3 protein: CASQLRLAGGESKQYF. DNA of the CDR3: TGTGCCAGCCAATTAAGACTAGCGGGGGGAGAATCGAAGCAGTACTTC.